This T cell receptor (beta chain) derives from a study of CD8 T cells in Susac syndrome. The J segment lost 2 bases and the V segment lost 4 bases, leaving 3 bases of the junction unmatched. In germline, CDR1 is DFQATT, CDR2 SNEGSKA (reference sequence). The CDR3 sequence is 13 residues long. The RNA input was about 0.5 to 1 ug, and it was reverse transcribed with random hexamers. TCRdb independently ran MiXCR on the immunoSEQ multiplex PCR reads; one entry per CDR3 protein. This sample has about 240,000 distinct CDR3 sequences, with almost 97% found just once. The sequence derives from a human donor with Susac syndrome. The chain uses TRBV20-1 and TRBJ2-3; the match to TRBD2 covers 7 bases. Sequencing used CD4+ T cells from PBMCs. CDR3 nucleotides: TGCAGTGCTAAACGGGAGGACACAGATACGCAGTATTTT. Residues: CSAKREDTDTQYF.